A single sample gave rise to the 25 T cell receptor beta chains below, sequenced in a study of blood T cell repertoires in COVID-19. TCRdb's table, derived via immunoSEQ multiplex PCR, lists solely in-frame clones and lacks some. The table includes around 170,000 clones, roughly 87% detected once. Sequencing was done on a sample of PBMCs or T cells enriched from blood (not recorded which). These receptors were collected from a woman between 45 and 65 years old who had recovered from COVID-19.

The V gene is TRBV2, the J gene TRBJ1-2, with 7 positions matching TRBD1. Losses at the gene ends were 3 bases for V and 0 bases for J; bases not matched to a gene: 4. The CDR3 runs to 15 residues. In germline, CDR1 is SNHLY, CDR2 FYNNEI. CDR3 protein: CASSEDRRSNYGYTF. Here the CDR3 DNA reads TGTGCCAGCAGTGAGGACAGGCGTTCTAACTATGGCTACACCTTC.

The chain joins TRBV7-2 to TRBJ1-6, with D maybe TRBD1 (5 bases). CDR3 length: 15 amino acids. V lost 6 bases, J lost 7 bases, and 16 bases lay in between. Germline V gene data show CDR1 as SGHTA and CDR2 as FQGNSA. The chain's CDR3 is CASRNRDRTNSPLHF. The CDR3 DNA sequence: TGTGCCAGCAGAAATCGAGACAGAACCAATTCACCCCTCCACTTT.

This chain uses TRBV7-9 with TRBJ1-5, with 7 bases matching TRBD1. CDR1 and CDR2 (germline): SEHNR, FQNEAQ (reference sequence). This CDR3 has 16 residues. After removal of 4 bases from V and 4 bases from J, the junction contained 10 bases not matched to a gene. In DNA form, the CDR3 reads TGTGCCAGCAGCTCAGGCTGGGGACAGCCAAATCAGCCCCAGCATTTT. Translating it yields CASSSGWGQPNQPQHF.

This chain links TRBV6-5 with TRBJ2-1; TRBD1 is a possible D gene (7 bases). V was clipped by 6 bases and J by 9 bases, with 12 bases between them. The CDR3 consists of 12 residues. CDR1 is MNHEY and CDR2 is SVGAGI in the germline V gene. The CDR3 sequence is CASSQGGTEQFF. The CDR3 coding sequence is TGTGCCAGCAGCCAGGGGGGTACTGAGCAGTTCTTC.

The DNA of the CDR3 is TGTGCCAGCAGGCTACCTGCATCTGGCCTCCACTTT. Its translation: CASRLPASGLHF. The rearrangement links TRBV28 to TRBJ1-6; no firm D call. Germline V lookup: CDR1 MDHEN, CDR2 SYDVKM. This CDR3 is built from 12 residues. The V end lost 6 bases, the J end lost 15 bases, and 15 bases lay between the germline ends.

This clone was observed a few times. The genes are TRBV19 and TRBJ2-2; D remains ambiguous. CDR3 length: 15 amino acids. V shed 4 bases and J shed 1 base, with 10 bases lying between them. Germline CDR1 is LNHDA and CDR2 is SQIVND (reference sequence). The CDR3 region is CASSTRHVNTGELFF. CDR3 sequence (DNA): TGTGCCAGTAGTACCAGACATGTGAACACCGGGGAGCTGTTTTTT.

The rearrangement links TRBV7-9 to TRBJ2-7, with D unclear. The V end was cut by 0 bases, the J end by 3 bases, with 12 bases between. Germline CDR1 is SEHNR and CDR2 is FQNEAQ (reference sequence). This CDR3 is 15 amino acids long. CDR3 in amino acids: CASSLAPPRDYEQYF. The CDR3, as DNA: TGTGCCAGCAGCTTAGCGCCCCCGAGAGACTACGAGCAGTACTTC.

This chain connects TRBV7-9 to TRBJ1-2; a weak D match, TRBD1 (5 bases). Germline assignment: CDR1 SEHNR and CDR2 FQNEAQ (reference sequence). The V end was cut by 5 bases, the J end by 6 bases, with 13 bases between. This CDR3 comprises 13 residues. Here the CDR3 reads CASSRRDDHGYTF. In DNA form, the CDR3 reads TGTGCCAGCAGCCGCAGGGATGACCATGGCTACACCTTC.

The chain has TRBV5-1 and TRBJ2-1, with D possibly matching TRBD2 (5 bases). Looked up from germline, CDR1 is SGHRS and CDR2 is YFSETQ. This CDR3 has 14 amino acids. V shed 1 base and J shed 6 bases, with 11 bases lying between them. This CDR3 is CASSLRESFNEQFF. The CDR3 DNA is TGCGCCAGCAGCTTGAGGGAGAGTTTCAATGAGCAGTTCTTC.

V and J are TRBV18 and TRBJ2-3, with TRBD2 matching 8 bases. Trimming at V came to 3 bases and at J to 1 base, leaving 6 bases not matched to a gene. Germline V CDR1 and CDR2: KGHSH, LQKENI. The CDR3 has 16 amino acids. In nucleotides, the CDR3 is TGTGCCAGCTCACCCCCGGGACTAGGGGGCACAGATACGCAGTATTTT. It yields the protein CASSPPGLGGTDTQYF.

The chain couples TRBV19 to TRBJ1-1; no reliable D call. Trimming took off 5 bases at V and 1 base at J, with 11 bases between the two ends. The germline gives CDR1 LNHDA, CDR2 SQIVND (reference sequence). The CDR3 consists of 14 residues. CDR3 in DNA: TGTGCCAGTAGTTTATACAGTTCGAACACTGAAGCTTTCTTT. This translates into CASSLYSSNTEAFF.

The V gene is TRBV24-1, the J gene TRBJ1-4; possibly TRBD1 for D (5 bases). The CDR3 covers 15 residues. V was cut by 6 bases and J by 6 bases, with 16 bases left in between. In germline, CDR1 is KGHDR, CDR2 SFDVKD. The DNA of the CDR3 is TGTGCCACCAGTCCCGCAGGGCCGGGAGATGAAAAACTGTTTTTT. It is translated as CATSPAGPGDEKLFF.

The chain joins TRBV7-3 to TRBJ2-2; D is undetermined. The CDR3 runs to 16 residues. Trimming stripped 5 bases from V and 2 bases from J, with 15 bases between. Germline CDR1 is SGHTA and CDR2 is FQGTGA. The CDR3 coding sequence is TGTGCCAGCAGCCGCGATGCTGGTACCAACACCGGGGAGCTGTTTTTT. Protein product: CASSRDAGTNTGELFF.

A note on this clone: At one end the junction does not follow the germline gene, possibly because of a read error. Other DNA variants within this sample encode the same CDR3. The rearrangement joins TRBV7-3 to TRBJ1-1, with 8 nucleotides matching TRBD1. CDR3 length equals 14 residues. Germline CDR1 SGHTA, CDR2 FQGTGA. The CDR3 DNA sequence: TGTGCCAGCAGCCTAACAGGGGGTAACACTGAAGCTTTCTTT. Protein sequence: CASSLTGGNTEAFF.

The chain uses TRBV30 and TRBJ1-1, with D perhaps matching TRBD1 (6 bases). V was pared by 1 base and J by 2 bases, with 8 bases between. The CDR3 contains 13 residues. Germline V CDR1 and CDR2: GTSNPN, SVGIG (reference sequence). CDR3 protein: CAWSGTANTEAFF. In nucleotides, the CDR3 is TGTGCCTGGAGTGGGACAGCCAACACTGAAGCTTTCTTT.

This sequence joins TRBV11-3 and TRBJ2-1; D is undetermined. V lost 0 bases and J lost 0, with 6 bases in between. Germline loops: CDR1 SGHNT, CDR2 YENEEA. The CDR3 is 15 residues long. Written as DNA, the CDR3 is TGTGCCAGCAGCTTAGAAGAGAGCTCCTACAATGAGCAGTTCTTC. It is translated as CASSLEESSYNEQFF.

The chain joins TRBV10-1 to TRBJ2-5; tentatively, D is TRBD2 (5 bases). The CDR3 length is 13 residues. With 2 bases removed from V and 1 base from J, the gap between germline ends came to 5 bases. The germline V gene encodes CDR1 WNHNN and CDR2 SYGVQD (reference sequence). The CDR3 sequence: CASSEGLQETQYF. The CDR3 bases are TGCGCCAGCAGTGAGGGACTCCAAGAGACCCAGTACTTC.

This clone was picked up one time. This rearrangement joins TRBV27 to TRBJ2-1, with D possibly matching TRBD1 (6 bases). Germline V CDR1 and CDR2: MNHEY, SMNVEV (reference sequence). The CDR3 extends over 15 amino acids. The germline V and J ends were trimmed by 8 bases and 1 base, with 15 bases remaining between them. CDR3 residues: CASGKGQTSYNEQFF. DNA of the CDR3: TGTGCCAGCGGCAAGGGACAAACATCCTACAATGAGCAGTTCTTC.

This sequence joins TRBV5-1 and TRBJ1-2, with 9 bases identical to TRBD1. The CDR3 spans 18 residues. Germline lookup yields CDR1 SGHRS and CDR2 YFSETQ. V shed 4 bases, J shed 0 bases, and the junction held 13 bases outside the gene matches. The CDR3 coding sequence is TGCGCCAGCAGCCCCCAGGGGCTGACAGGGGGACCTAACTATGGCTACACCTTC. The encoded protein is CASSPQGLTGGPNYGYTF. Supplemented by reference TRBV5-1 and TRBJ1-2, the full variable domain reads KAGVTQTPRYLIKTRGQQVTLSCSPISGHRSVSWYQQTPGQGLQFLFEYFSETQRNKGNFPGRFSGRQFSNSRSEMNVSTLELGDSALYLCASSPQGLTGGPNYGYTFGSGTRLTVV.

The rearrangement links TRBV18 to TRBJ2-5, with TRBD1 matching over 8 bases. Trimming at V came to 1 base and at J to 5 bases, leaving 0 bases not matched to a gene. Germline-derived CDR1 and CDR2 are KGHSH and LQKENI. The CDR3 is 13 amino acids. CDR3 DNA: TGTGCCAGCTCACCACGGGACAGGGAGACCCAGTACTTC. Protein: CASSPRDRETQYF. The variable domain in full, completed from reference TRBV18 and TRBJ2-5, reads NAGVMQNPRHLVRRRGQEARLRCSPMKGHSHVYWYRQLPEEGLKFMVYLQKENIIDESGMPKERFSAEFPKEGPSILRIQQVVRGDSAAYFCASSPRDRETQYFGPGTRLLVL.

The chain joins TRBV18 to TRBJ2-6; 10 bases fit TRBD1. Germline values: CDR1 KGHSH, CDR2 LQKENI. This CDR3 has 14 amino acids. The J segment lost 12 bases and the V segment lost 3 bases, leaving 5 bases of the junction unmatched. The CDR3 nucleotides are TGTGCCAGCTCACCGGGACAGGGGATTTCCGTCCTGACTTTC. It yields the protein CASSPGQGISVLTF.

V usage is TRBV9 and J usage is TRBJ1-4; 7 bases map to TRBD1. The ends lost 4 bases at V and 0 bases at J; junction bases unmatched: 6. Germline V lookup: CDR1 SGDLS, CDR2 YYNGEE. The CDR3 totals 16 residues. In DNA, the CDR3 is TGTGCCAGCAGCTCCCGGACAGGTGCAACTAATGAAAAACTGTTTTTT. It codes for CASSSRTGATNEKLFF.

The chain recombines TRBV5-1 with TRBJ2-5; D may be TRBD2 (6 bases). CDR1 SGHRS and CDR2 YFSETQ come from the germline V gene. Between the trimmed V and J ends, which lost 0 bases and 1 base, there was a span of 10 bases. This CDR3 contains 15 residues. CDR3: CASSLGRGPQETQYF. The DNA for the CDR3 is TGCGCCAGCAGCTTGGGGAGGGGCCCCCAAGAGACCCAGTACTTC.

V usage is TRBV19 and J usage is TRBJ1-2, with TRBD1 matching over 7 bases. V was clipped by 4 bases and J by 5 bases; unmatched bases: 7. Germline CDR1 reads LNHDA; CDR2 reads SQIVND (reference sequence). The CDR3 is 14 residues long. The CDR3 sequence is CASSSRDRKYGYTF. The CDR3 bases are TGTGCCAGTAGTAGCCGGGACAGAAAATATGGCTACACCTTC.

The chain carries TRBV7-9 and TRBJ2-1; tentative D call: TRBD2 (7 bases). The CDR3 extends over 15 amino acids. V dropped 8 bases and J dropped 8 bases, with 22 bases sitting between them. CDR1 is SEHNR and CDR2 is FQNEAQ in the germline V gene (reference sequence). The DNA for the CDR3 is TGTGCCAGCCCCCGGGGAGGGGGGCTGAAAGATGAGCAGTTCTTC. Its protein product is CASPRGGGLKDEQFF.